These 17 T cell receptor beta chains came from one sample sequenced in a study of blood T cell repertoires in COVID-19. The table came from immunoSEQ multiplex PCR; TCRdb's copy has only in-frame clones and leaves some out. This sample has 150,000 to 200,000 clones; roughly nine tenths occur once, and the top ten carry around 1.9%. Sequencing was done on a sample of peripheral blood. The origin of the receptors is a man aged 18 to 29 who had recovered from COVID-19.

The J gene is TRBJ2-3, the V gene TRBV24-1, with 12 positions matching TRBD2. The CDR3 runs to 18 residues. Germline V gene sequence: CDR1 KGHDR, CDR2 SFDVKD. V lost 3 bases and J lost 2; bases outside the gene matches: 8. In DNA form, the CDR3 reads TGTGCCACCAGTGATACCCTAGCGGGAGGGTTGGCCACAGATACGCAGTATTTT. Protein sequence: CATSDTLAGGLATDTQYF.

V gene TRBV4-3 combines with J gene TRBJ2-1, with TRBD2 identical over 9 bases. Germline V gene data show CDR1 as LGHNA and CDR2 as YSLEER. The CDR3 length is 18 residues. The junction had 11 bases not matched to a gene; V was cut back by 4 bases and J by 1 base. Written as DNA, the CDR3 is TGCGCCAGCAGCCGCCGACTCGCGGGAGGGGGGTCCTACAATGAGCAGTTCTTC. Its protein is CASSRRLAGGGSYNEQFF.

J is TRBJ1-2 and V is TRBV9, with 9 bases matching TRBD1. The CDR3 spans 14 residues. V gave up 0 bases and J gave up 6 bases; unmatched junction bases: 3. CDR1 and CDR2 (germline): SGDLS, YYNGEE. The CDR3 sequence: CASSVGQGGHGYTF. The CDR3 DNA reads TGTGCCAGCAGCGTAGGACAGGGGGGCCATGGCTACACCTTC.

The sample holds a few counts of this clone. The chain couples TRBV7-9 to TRBJ2-2, with 8 nucleotides matching TRBD1. V trimming: 2 bases; J trimming: 6 bases; junction bases outside the gene matches: 8. CDR1 is SEHNR, CDR2 FQNEAQ, per germline (reference sequence). The CDR3 runs to 16 residues. CDR3 loop: CASSLQGAISSGELFF. CDR3 DNA sequence: TGTGCCAGCAGCTTACAGGGGGCGATTTCGTCCGGGGAGCTGTTTTTT. Complete variable domain (other parts from reference TRBV7-9 and TRBJ2-2): DTGVSQNPRHKITKRGQNVTFRCDPISEHNRLYWYRQTLGQGPEFLTYFQNEAQLEKSRLLSDRFSAERPKGSFSTLEIQRTEQGDSAMYLCASSLQGAISSGELFFGEGSRLTVL.

This chain joins TRBV4-3 and TRBJ1-2; possibly TRBD1 for D (5 bases). V shed 4 bases and J shed 2 bases, with 11 bases lying between them. Germline loops: CDR1 LGHNA, CDR2 YSLEER. CDR3 length: 14 residues. This CDR3 is CASSRTGSNYGYTF. In nucleotides, the CDR3 is TGCGCCAGCAGCCGTACAGGCTCCAACTATGGCTACACCTTC.

The chain links TRBV24-1 to TRBJ2-7, with 8 bases fitting TRBD2. V was pared by 8 bases and J by 0 bases, with 8 bases of the junction left unmatched. Per the germline V gene, CDR1 is KGHDR and CDR2 is SFDVKD. CDR3 size: 15 residues. CDR3 sequence: CATTTLAGNSYEQYF. CDR3 nucleotides: TGTGCCACCACAACCCTAGCGGGTAACTCCTACGAGCAGTACTTC.

This chain uses TRBV9 with TRBJ1-2, with TRBD1 as a possible D gene (5 bases). Deletions cut 6 bases from V and 0 bases from J, with 9 bases between. Germline CDR1 SGDLS, CDR2 YYNGEE. This CDR3 spans 13 amino acids. CDR3 protein: CASTMTANYGYTF. CDR3 nucleotide sequence: TGTGCCAGCACCATGACAGCTAACTATGGCTACACCTTC.

V usage is TRBV6-2 or TRBV6-3 and J usage is TRBJ2-1; TRBD2 matches at 8 bases. Germline CDR1 and CDR2: MNHEY and SVGEGT. The CDR3 runs 16 residues. J was trimmed by 6 bases and V by 0 bases; bases with no gene match: 7. CDR3 in amino acids: CASSYSSGGPINEQFF. The DNA for the CDR3 is TGTGCCAGCAGTTACTCATCGGGAGGGCCTATCAATGAGCAGTTCTTC.

V gene TRBV5-1 combines with J gene TRBJ2-2; a possible D gene is TRBD2 (5 bases). Trimming left V 0 bases short and J 3 bases short, with 6 bases between. This CDR3 has 14 amino acids. The germline gives CDR1 SGHRS, CDR2 YFSETQ. The CDR3 DNA reads as TGCGCCAGCAGCTTGGACGGGGACACCGGGGAGCTGTTTTTT. Translation gives CASSLDGDTGELFF.

The rearrangement joins TRBV30 to TRBJ2-3; D not certain. Germline V lookup: CDR1 GTSNPN, CDR2 SVGIG (reference sequence). The CDR3 covers 12 residues. The germline V and J ends were trimmed by 1 base and 2 bases, with 4 bases remaining between them. CDR3 coding DNA: TGTGCCTGGAGTGCTTTCACAGATACGCAGTATTTT. This gives the protein CAWSAFTDTQYF.

This chain joins TRBV10-3 and TRBJ2-1, with TRBD2 identical over 12 bases. With V trimmed by 4 bases and J by 8 bases, 0 bases remained unmatched. CDR1 is ENHRY and CDR2 is SYGVKD in the germline V gene. This CDR3 spans 13 amino acids. The CDR3 sequence: CAISGLAGDEQFF. CDR3 in DNA: TGTGCCATCAGTGGACTAGCGGGAGATGAGCAGTTCTTC.

This chain joins TRBV7-8 and TRBJ1-1; D is unclear. The germline gives CDR1 SGHVS, CDR2 FQNEAQ. This CDR3 region has 15 residues. The V gene lost 4 bases and the J gene lost 0 bases, with 12 bases spanning the gap. As DNA, the CDR3 is TGTGCCAGCAGCTCCCGGAGAGGAATGAACACTGAAGCTTTCTTT. Protein sequence: CASSSRRGMNTEAFF.

The chain joins TRBV28 to TRBJ1-5; D perhaps matches TRBD1 (5 bases). CDR3 length: 12 amino acids. V was cut by 7 bases and J by 7 bases, with 11 bases left in between. Looked up from germline, CDR1 is MDHEN and CDR2 is SYDVKM. The DNA of the CDR3 is TGTGCCAGCAATCCAGGGAACCAGCCCCAGCATTTT. This encodes CASNPGNQPQHF.

The CDR3 sequence is CASSSTGNHEQFF. In DNA, the CDR3 is TGCGCCAGCAGCTCCACAGGGAATCATGAGCAGTTCTTC. V gene TRBV5-1 combines with J gene TRBJ2-1; D is possibly TRBD1 (6 bases). This CDR3 has 13 residues. Germline lookup yields CDR1 SGHRS and CDR2 YFSETQ. V lost 3 bases and J lost 8, with 12 bases in between.

This clone appeared once. The chain uses TRBV15 and TRBJ2-3, with TRBD2 as a possible D gene (6 bases). Per germline, CDR1 LNHNV and CDR2 YYDKDF (reference sequence). CDR3 length: 14 residues. With 5 bases removed from V and 4 bases from J, the gap between germline ends came to 13 bases. CDR3 sequence: CATSGGAVADTQYF. CDR3 DNA sequence: TGTGCCACCAGCGGCGGGGCCGTCGCAGATACGCAGTATTTT.

This clone was picked up a small number of times. The V call is TRBV4-2, the J call TRBJ1-4; 7 bases are a match to TRBD1. The V segment lost 4 bases and the J segment 8 bases; nucleotides outside the gene matches: 10. Germline CDR1 reads LGHNA; CDR2 reads YNFKEQ. The CDR3 totals 15 residues. The CDR3 sequence: CASSPRTGQAEKLFF. The CDR3 DNA reads TGTGCCAGCAGCCCAAGGACAGGCCAAGCGGAAAAACTGTTTTTT.

In its sample, this clone was seen a few times. This rearrangement joins TRBV28 to TRBJ1-6; no clear D gene. CDR1 is MDHEN, CDR2 SYDVKM, per germline. CDR3 length: 16 amino acids. V was shortened by 10 bases and J by 4 bases, with 20 bases between the two germline ends. CDR3 sequence: CATHSRYRNYNSPLHF. The CDR3 DNA is TGTGCCACCCATTCGAGATACAGAAATTATAATTCACCCCTCCACTTT.